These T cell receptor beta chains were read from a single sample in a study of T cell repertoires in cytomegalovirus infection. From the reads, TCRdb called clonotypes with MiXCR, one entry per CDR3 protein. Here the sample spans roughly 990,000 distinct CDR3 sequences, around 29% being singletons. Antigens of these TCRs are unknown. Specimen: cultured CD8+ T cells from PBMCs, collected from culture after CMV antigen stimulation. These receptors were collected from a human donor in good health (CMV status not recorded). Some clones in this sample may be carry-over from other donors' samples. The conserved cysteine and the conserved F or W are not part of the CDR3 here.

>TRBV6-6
ASSYPPGFSYNEQF
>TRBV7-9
ASSLGQLSSYNEQF
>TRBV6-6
ASSYSQRRWDSGNTIY
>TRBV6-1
ASRQGLLNTEAF
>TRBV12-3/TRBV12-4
ASSFGTGVEDTQY
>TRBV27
ASSLFPADTQY
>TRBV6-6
ASSRDAVETQY
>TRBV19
ASRMGRGTEAF
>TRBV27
ASSLNREVSSYT
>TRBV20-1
SAPTTSGGLVADTQY
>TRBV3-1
ASSQDPPSGHNEQF
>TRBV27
ASTRGASNEQF
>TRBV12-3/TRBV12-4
ASSLRDILGTDTQY
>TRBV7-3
ASSLGYGVLYNEQF
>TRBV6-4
ASSEITMGNYGYT
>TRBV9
ASSVAGNGYT
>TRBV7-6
ASSLSDRGIYNSPLH
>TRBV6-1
ASSGLLLGSNQPQH
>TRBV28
ASGRTPGGYT
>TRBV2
ASSEGLAEWRREKLF
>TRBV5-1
ASSLRGTRNTEAF
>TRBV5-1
ASNAGTANNSPLH
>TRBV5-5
ASTSLGVEQY
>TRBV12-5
TSAPGRSPESLF
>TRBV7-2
ASSSTVMGAYEQY
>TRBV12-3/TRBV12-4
ASSPRALQETQY
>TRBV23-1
ASSLSPGSQKGAGELF
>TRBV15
ATSPTSSRYNEQF
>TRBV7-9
ASPGEAGVNEQF
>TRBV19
ASSIDEGGTEAF
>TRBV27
ASSFIYRGNQPQH
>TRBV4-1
ASSQDRGLTEQY
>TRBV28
ASSPSGDKINYGYT
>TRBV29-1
SAALDRGPYEQY
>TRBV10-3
AIRGPDNPNEQF
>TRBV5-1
ASTGQGSLDTQY
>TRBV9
ASSEQERGNTIY
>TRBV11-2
ASSGGEVMEGRAF
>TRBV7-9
ASSPGGADYGYT